This T cell receptor (beta chain) was obtained from a study of T-cell reconstitution after alpha-beta-depleted transplantation in children. Study-level results: Roughly two months post-transplant, alpha-beta T cells reportedly originated from several hundred graft clones that had expanded. Newly generated T cells supplied most T-cell counts and diversity one year post-transplant.

Turning to this clonotype: What it recognizes is unknown.

This CDR3 has 15 amino acids. The V and J ends lost 0 bases and 3 bases, in that order; junction bases with no gene match: 3. The germline V gene has CDR1 LGHNA and CDR2 YSLEER. The library targeted TCRbeta and was prepared with unique molecular identifiers. Each CDR3 protein gets one entry after TCRdb re-called the PCR reads with MiXCR. The table shows approximately 290,000 distinct CDR3 sequences, with 11% occurring only once. The sample in question was peripheral blood, obtained 180 days after TCRalphabeta/CD19-depleted stem cell transplant. The sequence was obtained from a male patient between 2 and 10 years old who had a stem cell transplant for chronic granulomatous disease, so the T cells may come from the graft donor. The rearrangement joins TRBV4-3 to TRBJ2-3, with TRBD2 matching 7 bases. The CDR3 nucleotides are TGCGCCAGCAGCCAAGAATGGCGGGGGACAGATACGCAGTATTTT. It yields the protein CASSQEWRGTDTQYF.